This is a list of T cell receptor beta chains from one sample in a study of response to subunit inactivated influenza vaccine. TCRdb redid the calling of the RT-PCR reads with MiXCR, one entry per CDR3 protein. The table has approximately 520,000 distinct CDR3 sequences, more than 15% seen once. The sample in question was CD4+ T cells sorted from PBMCs, obtained around 25 months after vaccination. These receptors came from a man aged 50 to 69 who received an inactivated influenza vaccine. The CDR3 runs from the conserved cysteine through the conserved F or W. The order of the fields is CDR3 DNA, CDR3 protein, V gene, J gene, D gene, clone size. The D gene is left open where the match is weak. The listing skips clone size in some rows; elsewhere it reads once, few, many or a size class.

TGTGCCAGCAGCCAAGGGACTAGCGGGGGGGGTGAGCAGTTCTTC	CASSQGTSGGGEQFF	TRBV4-2	TRBJ2-1	TRBD2	many
TGCAGTGCTAGTCCCGCACTAGCGGGGTGGGAGACCCAGTACTTC	CSASPALAGWETQYF	TRBV20-1	TRBJ2-5	TRBD2	few
TGCAGCGTTGAAGGGACTAGCGGGAGGGTTGGGCAGTTCTTC	CSVEGTSGRVGQFF	TRBV29-1	TRBJ2-1	TRBD2	many
TGTGCCAGCAGCTCTGGCGGGACTAGCGGGGGAAGATATACGCAGTATTTT	CASSSGGTSGGRYTQYF	TRBV7-2	TRBJ2-3	TRBD2	.
TGTGCCAGCAGTTACGGGACTAGCGGGAGGAATGAGCAGTTCTTC	CASSYGTSGRNEQFF	TRBV6-5	TRBJ2-1	TRBD2	.
TGTGCCACCGCGCGAGGGTCCCAGGGACGGGAGACCCAGTACTTC	CATARGSQGRETQYF	TRBV24-1	TRBJ2-5	.	.
TGCGCCAGCAGCCCGACCGCGTCTGGGGCCAACGTCCTGACTTTC	CASSPTASGANVLTF	TRBV5-1	TRBJ2-6	.	few
TGCAGTGGGAGCAGGGGGCGTTACGAGCAGTACTTC	CSGSRGRYEQYF	TRBV20-1	TRBJ2-7	TRBD1	few
TGTGCCAGCAGTGGGCCGACAACTAACTATGGCTACACCTTC	CASSGPTTNYGYTF	TRBV2	TRBJ1-2	.	few
TGTGCCAGCAGCTTAGGGTCTGCCCTCCCGGAAATATGGGCTAACTATGGCTACACCTTC	CASSLGSALPEIWANYGYTF	TRBV11-2	TRBJ1-2	.	.
TGTGCCAGCAGCTTTATTACCTCCTACGAGCAGTACTTC	CASSFITSYEQYF	TRBV5-5	TRBJ2-7	.	.
TGTGCCAGCAGCCAAGCACCACGAGGCCCCTACAATGAGCAGTTCTTC	CASSQAPRGPYNEQFF	TRBV14	TRBJ2-1	.	few
TGTGCCAGCAGTTGGGGAGCTACAGAGACCCAGTACTTC	CASSWGATETQYF	TRBV6-2/TRBV6-3	TRBJ2-5	.	once
TGTGCCAGCAGCTTAAACACAGGGGTGGACTATGGCTACACCTTC	CASSLNTGVDYGYTF	TRBV7-2	TRBJ1-2	TRBD1	many
TGTGCCAGCAGCCATTACGGACCCAATCAGCCCCAGCATTTT	CASSHYGPNQPQHF	TRBV3-1	TRBJ1-5	.	many
TGCAGTGCCGGAGACAGGTACGAGCAGTACTTC	CSAGDRYEQYF	TRBV20-1	TRBJ2-7	.	few
TGCAGTGCTATCTCGGTTGCGGCCGCCTACAATGAGCAGTTCTTC	CSAISVAAAYNEQFF	TRBV20-1	TRBJ2-1	.	many
TGTGCCAGCAGTTTAATCGACAGAAGCGATACGCAGTATTTT	CASSLIDRSDTQYF	TRBV12-3/TRBV12-4	TRBJ2-3	.	few
TGTGCCAGCAGATTAAGCGGGAGCACCTACGAGCAGTACTTC	CASRLSGSTYEQYF	TRBV6-1	TRBJ2-7	TRBD2	.
TGCAGTGCTAGAGCCAGGCTCGGCAATCAGCCCCAGCATTTT	CSARARLGNQPQHF	TRBV20-1	TRBJ1-5	.	.
TGTGCCAGCAGCGCAACACAGAGCGGGCTAAATGAGCAGTTCTTC	CASSATQSGLNEQFF	TRBV9	TRBJ2-1	.	.
TGCAGCGTTCCAGATGGGGGAACAGATACGCAGTATTTT	CSVPDGGTDTQYF	TRBV29-1	TRBJ2-3	.	few
TGTGCCAGCAACCCCCGTCACGCAGATACGCAGTATTTT	CASNPRHADTQYF	TRBV27	TRBJ2-3	.	once
TGTGCCAGCAGTTACGCTTCCCCGGGGCCAAACACCGGGGAGCTGTTTTTT	CASSYASPGPNTGELFF	TRBV6-2/TRBV6-3	TRBJ2-2	.	few
TGCGCCAGCAGCTTGGAGGGGATTAGCACAGATACGCAGTATTTT	CASSLEGISTDTQYF	TRBV5-1	TRBJ2-3	.	.
TGTGCCAGCAGCCGCTTCTTGCTAGCGGGAATCAATGAGCAGTTCTTC	CASSRFLLAGINEQFF	TRBV7-9	TRBJ2-1	TRBD2	few
TGTGCCAGCTCACCTCTCCCGACAGGGGCCGACGAGCAGTACTTC	CASSPLPTGADEQYF	TRBV18	TRBJ2-7	TRBD1	.
TGCGCCAGCAGCTTGGGTTCTAGTGCAGATACGCAGTATTTT	CASSLGSSADTQYF	TRBV5-1	TRBJ2-3	.	few
TGTGCCAGCAGCCAAGCCGCCGGGACAGCCCAAGAGACCCAGTACTTC	CASSQAAGTAQETQYF	TRBV4-2	TRBJ2-5	TRBD1	.
TGTGCCAGCAGTTTGTCGACTAGCGGGGGAACCGGGGAGCTGTTTTTT	CASSLSTSGGTGELFF	TRBV12-3/TRBV12-4	TRBJ2-2	TRBD2	.
TGTGCCAGCAGCCGAAGCACGACCTACGAGCAGTACTTC	CASSRSTTYEQYF	TRBV12-3/TRBV12-4	TRBJ2-7	.	.
TGTGCCAGCAGCTATCCGGGACAGGGAGAGACCCAGTACTTC	CASSYPGQGETQYF	TRBV7-2	TRBJ2-5	TRBD1	few
TGTGCCAGCAGCTTAGCAGCTGTAGGTTATAATGAGCAGTTCTTC	CASSLAAVGYNEQFF	TRBV7-2	TRBJ2-1	.	medium-sized
TGTGCCAGCAGCAGCGCACCACAAGAGACCCAGTACTTC	CASSSAPQETQYF	TRBV14	TRBJ2-5	.	few
TGTGCCAGCAGTGAATCGGGGGGCTCTAATGAAAAACTGTTTTTT	CASSESGGSNEKLFF	TRBV25-1	TRBJ1-4	.	.
TGTGCCAGCAGCCAAGACAGGGGGTTCAATCAGCCCCAGCATTTT	CASSQDRGFNQPQHF	TRBV4-2	TRBJ1-5	TRBD1	.
TGCGCCAGCAGCGGAGGACAGGGGTACTACGAGCAGTACTTC	CASSGGQGYYEQYF	TRBV5-1	TRBJ2-7	TRBD1	few
TGTGCCAGCACCCCGGACAGCGCGACATACGAGCAGTACTTC	CASTPDSATYEQYF	TRBV6-2/TRBV6-3	TRBJ2-7	.	.
TGTGCCAGCAGTTTAGAGACAGGAGGACTTTACGAGCAGTACTTC	CASSLETGGLYEQYF	TRBV12-3/TRBV12-4	TRBJ2-7	.	many
TGTGCCAGCAGTAAGACAGGGGATGGCTACACCTTC	CASSKTGDGYTF	TRBV25-1	TRBJ1-2	TRBD1	few
TGTGCCAGCAGCCGAAACAAAGGGGCCGGCACAGATACGCAGTATTTT	CASSRNKGAGTDTQYF	TRBV7-3	TRBJ2-3	.	.
TGCAGTGCGGCTACACAGGGGGGGATATACAATGAGCAGTTCTTC	CSAATQGGIYNEQFF	TRBV20-1	TRBJ2-1	.	.
TGTGCCAGCAGCTTCAGGGGGCCCTCCTACGAGCAGTACTTC	CASSFRGPSYEQYF	TRBV7-2	TRBJ2-7	TRBD1	.
TGCGCCAGCAGCCCCCAAGGGCTGGGCAATGAGCAGTTCTTC	CASSPQGLGNEQFF	TRBV5-1	TRBJ2-1	.	.
TGTGCCAGCTCTGGCAGCCAAGAGACCCAGTACTTC	CASSGSQETQYF	TRBV2	TRBJ2-5	.	many
TGTGCCAGCAGTTCGGGACTAGCGGGAGAGCAGTACTTC	CASSSGLAGEQYF	TRBV6-6	TRBJ2-7	TRBD2	many
TGTGCCATCAGTGAGTCCGGGGCGTCGGTTAATCAGCCCCAGCATTTT	CAISESGASVNQPQHF	TRBV10-3	TRBJ1-5	.	.
TGTGCCAGCAGCTCCGGGGGTCTGGCGGGAGGCGAGCAGTACTTC	CASSSGGLAGGEQYF	TRBV7-9	TRBJ2-7	TRBD2	.
TGCAGCGTAGCAGGGGGCGCCTCGATCGGGGCCAACGTCCTGACTTTC	CSVAGGASIGANVLTF	TRBV29-1	TRBJ2-6	TRBD1	many
TGTGCCAGCAGCCAAGGAGGGTTTGCGGAGACCCAGTACTTC	CASSQGGFAETQYF	TRBV11-2	TRBJ2-5	.	.
TGCAGCGGGGACCGGGGGCAGGTAGGGAATGAGCAGTTCTTC	CSGDRGQVGNEQFF	TRBV29-1	TRBJ2-1	.	many
TGTGCCAGCAGTTATCCGACAGTGGGGCTAGCTAGCGACACTGAAGCTTTCTTT	CASSYPTVGLASDTEAFF	TRBV6-2/TRBV6-3	TRBJ1-1	.	.
TGTGCCAGCAGCCAAGTCTTCTTACGAGGCACCTACGAGCAGTACTTC	CASSQVFLRGTYEQYF	TRBV3-1	TRBJ2-7	.	.
TGTGCCAGCAGCGTAACTCTAGCGGGGGATAACACCGGGGAGCTGTTTTTT	CASSVTLAGDNTGELFF	TRBV9	TRBJ2-2	TRBD2	.
TGTGCCAGCTCACCACTATACTCCAACAATGAGCAGTTCTTC	CASSPLYSNNEQFF	TRBV18	TRBJ2-1	.	.